The source of this T cell receptor (beta chain) is a study of cytomegalovirus exposure and HLA in healthy donors (TCRdb year 2017). As for the study more broadly: An earlier analysis of around 600 of the donors reported roughly 300 Gb of sequence data and 100 million to 130 million unique TCR beta sequences from 150 million to 200 million T cells. Roughly 300 gigabases of sequencing data and approximately 92 million unique TCR sequences made up an early release that covered under 750 HLA-typed donors. Of the roughly 390 genotyped donors, 81% were placed in the genetic ancestry cluster associated with self-reported Caucasian donors. The study aimed to test whether cataloging public T cell receptors could reveal signatures of past pathogen exposure. Using immunosequencing, the study profiled T cell repertoires from some 670 subjects and related those repertoires to cytomegalovirus serostatus. Besides the first cohort of around 700 subjects, a separate validation cohort made up of 120 different subjects was used. To predict cytomegalovirus infection status, the study combined high-throughput TCR immunosequencing, statistical association of individual TCRs with disease status, and machine learning. A later analysis re-analyzed previously published TCR beta repertoires from approximately 700 donors and added high-resolution HLA genotyping to study TCR occurrence patterns. Rather than drawing on any new phenotypic data, the later analysis identified candidate immune exposures from TCR beta sequences and the way those sequences occurred across donors. An earlier analysis of around 540 of the donors applied high-throughput TCR beta sequencing to assess whether each TCR beta V gene segment acted as functional or pseudogenic. Donor age, sex, ethnicity and CMV serostatus were compiled alongside the repertoire data. In a later genetic analysis, genome-wide SNP genotypes for 398 of the 666 donors were used, and that subset was treated as a discovery cohort. Every repertoire in the discovery cohort had been generated on one and the same sequencing platform. HLA typing included class I and class II loci at four-digit resolution. The number of donors typed differed by locus, with about 629-630 for A, B, C, DRB1 and DQB1, approximately 500 for DQA1, 600 to 610 for DPA1, and around 450 for DPB1. Because of strong linkage in the cohort, roughly five DR-DQ haplotypes were treated as single units for association and clustering. On average, 235,054 unique TCR beta nucleotide sequences were sequenced per donor among fewer than 500 genotyped donors of the cohort, with roughly 18% of those sequences being non-productive.

Comment on this clone: The clone's antigen remains unknown.

Reading the germline V gene gives CDR1 MGHRA and CDR2 YSYEKL. The V and J ends are trimmed by 0 bases and 4 bases, leaving 10 bases between them. The CDR3 starts with the cysteine, ends with the phenylalanine, and has 15 residues. This entry keeps only the CDR3 DNA: 45 bases, framed from base 1. The cohort was made up of 666 healthy bone marrow donors. At the time of sampling, every cohort member was nominally healthy, though immune exposures that went unrecorded were likely present. The donor tested CMV seronegative, placing the donor among the 350 or so seronegative members of the cohort. Every donor gave a peripheral blood sample, and the peripheral blood mononuclear cells from that sample were used for TCR beta sequencing. The Qiagen DNeasy Blood Extraction Kit was used to extract genomic DNA from the blood cell samples. The library relied on the immunoSEQ multiplex PCR assay. The multiplex PCR relied on a mix of 60 forward primers for TCR Vbeta segments and 13 reverse primers for TCR Jbeta segments. A multiplex PCR assay on genomic DNA amplified the CDR3 region of rearranged TCR beta genes. The amplified TCR beta libraries were sequenced on the Illumina HiSeq System as 87-base-pair reads. The study's own analysis went as follows. A later analysis tallied 80 million to 95 million unique TCR beta chains across the 666 repertoires, and some 12 million of those chains were shared by two or more donors. To remove PCR and sequencing errors, raw reads were error-corrected and collapsed into unique sequences using a nearest-neighbor algorithm that merged closely related sequences. CDR3 sequences were aligned to IMGT reference sequences to assign V, D and J gene segments. For a sequence to be retained, at least a six-nucleotide match to both a V gene segment and a J gene segment was required. Rearrangements were called productive when the CDR3 lacked stop codons and stayed in frame with V and J; all others were non-productive. CDR3 was defined by IMGT convention, running from the second conserved V-encoded cysteine to the conserved J-encoded phenylalanine. In an earlier analysis of just under 600 of the donors, sequences lacking an unambiguous match to a single V gene segment were excluded. An earlier analysis of a few hundred of the donors classified V segments as functional when productive rearrangements were above 56.7% and as segregating when the standard deviation between donors was above 5%. A statistical classification framework was built to diagnose cytomegalovirus status from the catalog of TCR beta chain sequences. A later analysis assigned V and J genes by comparing TCR nucleotide sequences with IMGT/GENE-DB human TR gene sequences. A later analysis assigned CDR3 sequences and most-parsimonious VDJ recombination scenarios with the TCRdist pipeline. A later analysis defined each TCR beta chain by its CDR3 amino acid sequence plus V-gene family, and excluded reads lacking a unique V-gene family. In a later analysis, 450 to 600 highly shared, low-generation-probability nucleotide sequences were removed to address suspected cross-contamination and a sequencing artifact. In a later analysis, a clonal expansion index for each public chain was calculated from normalized within-repertoire ranks of inferred template counts. In a later analysis, generation probabilities were computed using a VDJ recombination model fitted to out-of-frame rearrangements, and the results were checked against IGoR. Hypergeometric tests were used in a later analysis to score TCR-TCR, TCR-HLA and TCR-CMV co-occurrence, with a repertoire-size bias correction applied to the TCR pairs. To estimate false discovery rates, a later analysis permuted the HLA or CMV assignments 20 times. In a later analysis, co-occurring TCRs were grouped with DBSCAN, and TCRdist sequence similarity was added when clustering was performed within HLA-allele-positive subsets. Co-occurrence clustering excluded repertoires with fewer than 30,000 or more than 120,000 public chains, plus five with anomalous nucleotide sharing. Held by TCRdb, this immuneACCESS table contains in-frame sequences only and omits some clones. Under half of the omission traces to an unresolved V gene where checked; the cause of the rest is unknown. The V and J calls and the clone size are those of that table, but D and trimming were determined from the DNA. The sample table holds some 67,000 clones. The ten biggest clones cover 1.7% of the sample.

What the study reported, not specific to this receptor: A cluster of highly shared sequence variants was judged likely to represent a technical artifact of the sequencing pipeline. Presence/absence analyses assumed roughly uniform sequencing depth across donors, an assumption that may not hold. The cohort was sequenced for TCR beta chains only, and without alpha or paired-chain data the features that could be detected were limited. Immune exposure information for the cohort was limited to CMV serostatus. Correlated functional status among segregating V segments might be attributable to linkage disequilibrium, but an unknown experimental factor could not be ruled out. Three of the identified cytomegalovirus-associated TCR beta chains were confirmed in vitro to be specific for cytomegalovirus antigens. An association between a missense DCLRE1C variant and V-gene and J-gene trimming of TCR beta chains was found in a later genetic analysis and replicated in an independent cohort. In a later analysis, the rate of TCR association differed among HLA loci, with DRB1 alleles having the most associated TCRs and HLA-C alleles having the fewest. Because counts were too low, around 18 rarely observed V segments, including chromosome 9 orphons, were left out of the earlier analysis of several hundred of the donors. A later genetic analysis reported fewer N-insertions in productive TCRs among donors in an Asian-associated ancestry cluster than the roughly 720-donor mean. A later analysis found that HLA-associated TCR beta chains were more clonally expanded and had lower generation probabilities than equally common non-associated chains. Some IMGT-functional V segments, including TRBV6-2 and TRBV6-3, could not be told apart with the 87-base-pair reads, so those segments were excluded. In a later analysis, several top co-occurrence clusters were reported to appear linked to parvovirus B19, influenza, CMV and Epstein-Barr virus. Cytomegalovirus status was reported to be diagnosed by the classifier with high specificity and sensitivity in both the original and validation cohorts. It was suggested by the authors that the approach could potentially be generalized to other disease states and immunological phenotypes. Specific HLA alleles were associated with 15,000 to 20,000 TCR beta sequences at a false discovery rate of 0.05 in a later analysis. In an earlier analysis of around 600 of the donors, most TCR beta V segments appeared in productive rearrangements about 87% or about 30% of the time, broadly matching IMGT annotations. Because HLA typing was unavailable for some donors at each locus, only the typed subset was used in association tests. Across donors, most TCR sequences were observed very rarely, whereas some public TCRs were present in many individuals. According to a later analysis, most CMV-associated TCR beta chains appeared to be HLA-restricted, and the HLA associations seemed to be driven largely by CMV exposure. A further reported finding was that TCR beta sequences accurately predicted the HLA-A and HLA-B alleles for most subjects in the first cohort. A total of 150 to 200 TCR beta chains were listed by the study as associated with cytomegalovirus. Assigning TCR associations to individual alleles was difficult when HLA alleles, especially DR and DQ, strongly co-occurred.

The sequence joins TRBV4-1 to TRBJ1-5, with TRBD1 tentatively as D gene (5 bases match). The TCR sequence derives from a woman between 25 and 40 years old in good health and CMV-seronegative. Sequencing was carried out using PBMCs. The bases are TGCGCCAGCAGCCAAGACAGGGTGGAGAATCAGCCCCAGCATTTT. Translation gives CASSQDRVENQPQHF.